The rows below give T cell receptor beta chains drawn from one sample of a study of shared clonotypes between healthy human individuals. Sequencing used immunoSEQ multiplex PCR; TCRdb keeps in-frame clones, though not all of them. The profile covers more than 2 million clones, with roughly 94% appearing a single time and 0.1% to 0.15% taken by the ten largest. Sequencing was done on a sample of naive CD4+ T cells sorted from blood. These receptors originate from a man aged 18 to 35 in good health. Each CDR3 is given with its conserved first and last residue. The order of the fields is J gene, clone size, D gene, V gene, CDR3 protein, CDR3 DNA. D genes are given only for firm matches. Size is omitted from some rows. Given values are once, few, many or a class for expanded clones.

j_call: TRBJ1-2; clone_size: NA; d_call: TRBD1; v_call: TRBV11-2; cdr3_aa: CASSSLGQGGTNYGYTF; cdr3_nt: TGTGCCAGCAGCTCCCTGGGACAGGGGGGAACAAACTATGGCTACACCTTC
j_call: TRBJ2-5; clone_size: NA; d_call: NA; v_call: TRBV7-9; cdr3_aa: CASSLAQTETQYF; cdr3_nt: TGTGCCAGCAGCTTAGCGCAAACGGAGACCCAGTACTTC
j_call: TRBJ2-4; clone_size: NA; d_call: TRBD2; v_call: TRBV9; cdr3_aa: CASSVSPGLAGGIQYF; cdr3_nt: TGTGCCAGCAGCGTATCGCCGGGACTAGCGGGGGGCATTCAGTACTTC
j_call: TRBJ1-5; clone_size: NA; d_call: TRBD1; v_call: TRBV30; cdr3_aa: CAWSEGADQPQHF; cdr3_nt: TGTGCCTGGAGTGAGGGGGCCGATCAGCCCCAGCATTTT
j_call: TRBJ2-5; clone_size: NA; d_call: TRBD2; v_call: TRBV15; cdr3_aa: CATKPSGQETQYF; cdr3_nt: TGTGCCACTAAACCTAGCGGCCAAGAGACCCAGTACTTC
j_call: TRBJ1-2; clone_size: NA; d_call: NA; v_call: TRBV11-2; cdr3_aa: CASSGTNYGYTF; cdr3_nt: TGTGCCAGCAGCGGGACAAACTATGGCTACACCTTC
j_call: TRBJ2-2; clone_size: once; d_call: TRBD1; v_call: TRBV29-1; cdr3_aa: CSVNPRDRVTGELFF; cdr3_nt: TGCAGCGTTAACCCCCGGGACAGGGTCACCGGGGAGCTGTTTTTT
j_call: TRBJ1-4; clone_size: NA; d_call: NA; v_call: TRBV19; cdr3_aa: CASSARTDPEKLFF; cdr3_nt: TGTGCCAGTAGTGCTAGGACAGATCCCGAAAAACTGTTTTTT
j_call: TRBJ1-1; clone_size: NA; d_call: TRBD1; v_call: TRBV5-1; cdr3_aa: CASSLDRGNTEAFF; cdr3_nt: TGCGCCAGCAGCCTGGACAGGGGGAACACTGAAGCTTTCTTT
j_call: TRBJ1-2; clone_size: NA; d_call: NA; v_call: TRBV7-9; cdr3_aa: CASSLLGPNSYGYTF; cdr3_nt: TGTGCCAGCAGCTTGTTGGGCCCCAATAGTTATGGCTACACCTTC
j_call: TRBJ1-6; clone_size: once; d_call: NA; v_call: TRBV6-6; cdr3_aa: CASSSLEPGNSPLHF; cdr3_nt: TGTGCCAGCAGCTCCTTAGAACCGGGGAATTCACCCCTCCACTTT
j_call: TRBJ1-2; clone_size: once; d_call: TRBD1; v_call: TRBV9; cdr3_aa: CASSELPGQGFDYGYTF; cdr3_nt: TGTGCCAGCAGCGAGTTACCGGGACAGGGGTTCGATTATGGCTACACCTTC
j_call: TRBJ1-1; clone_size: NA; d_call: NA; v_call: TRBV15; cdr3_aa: CATSRDRGGYTEAFF; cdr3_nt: TGTGCCACCAGCAGAGATCGCGGGGGGTACACTGAAGCTTTCTTT
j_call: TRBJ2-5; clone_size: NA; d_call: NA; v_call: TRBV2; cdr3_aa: CASNRVGIQETQYF; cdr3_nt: TGTGCCAGCAACAGGGTAGGGATCCAAGAGACCCAGTACTTC
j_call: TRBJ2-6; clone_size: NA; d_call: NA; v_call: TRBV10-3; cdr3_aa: CAISPSLSSGANVLTF; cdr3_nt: TGTGCCATCAGTCCCTCACTCAGCTCTGGGGCCAACGTCCTGACTTTC
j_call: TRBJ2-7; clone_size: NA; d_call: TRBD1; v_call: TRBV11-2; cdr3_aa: CASSFAGQGDRGEQYF; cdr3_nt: TGTGCCAGCAGCTTTGCCGGACAGGGGGATAGAGGCGAGCAGTACTTC
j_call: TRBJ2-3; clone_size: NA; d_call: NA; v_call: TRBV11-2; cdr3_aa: CASSPQTDTQYF; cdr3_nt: TGTGCCAGCAGCCCCCAGACAGATACGCAGTATTTT
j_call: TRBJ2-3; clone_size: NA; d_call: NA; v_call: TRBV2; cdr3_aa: CASSRSGLRGSPSTDTQYF; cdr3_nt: TGTGCCAGCTCGAGGAGCGGGTTAAGGGGATCCCCTAGCACAGATACGCAGTATTTT
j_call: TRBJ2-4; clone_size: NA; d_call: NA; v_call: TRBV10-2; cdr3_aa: CASSEAGGKNIQYF; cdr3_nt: TGCGCCAGCAGTGAGGCAGGAGGGAAAAACATTCAGTACTTC
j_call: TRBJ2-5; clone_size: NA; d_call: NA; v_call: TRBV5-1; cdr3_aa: CASSRNSGYQETQYF; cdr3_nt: TGCGCCAGCAGCCGGAATTCAGGGTACCAAGAGACCCAGTACTTC
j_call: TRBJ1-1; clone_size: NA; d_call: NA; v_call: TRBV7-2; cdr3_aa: CASSQGPSYFNTEAFF; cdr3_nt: TGTGCCAGCAGCCAGGGACCATCCTATTTCAACACTGAAGCTTTCTTT
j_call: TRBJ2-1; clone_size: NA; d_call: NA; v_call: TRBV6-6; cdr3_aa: CASSLLASSDEQFF; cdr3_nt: TGTGCCAGCAGCCTCCTAGCATCATCGGATGAGCAGTTCTTC
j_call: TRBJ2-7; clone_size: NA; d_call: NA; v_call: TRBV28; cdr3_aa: CASSPPGDYEQYF; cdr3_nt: TGTGCCAGCAGTCCTCCGGGAGACTACGAGCAGTACTTC
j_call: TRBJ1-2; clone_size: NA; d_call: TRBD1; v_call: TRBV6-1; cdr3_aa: CASSESPGGQIGYTF; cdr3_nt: TGTGCCAGCAGTGAATCCCCTGGGGGACAGATCGGCTACACCTTC
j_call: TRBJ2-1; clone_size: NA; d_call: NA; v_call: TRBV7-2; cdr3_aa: CASSLDGGGSYNEQFF; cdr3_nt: TGTGCCAGCAGCTTAGACGGGGGCGGGTCCTACAATGAGCAGTTCTTC
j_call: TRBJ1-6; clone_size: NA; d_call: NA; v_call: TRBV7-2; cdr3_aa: CASSFTRTSPLHF; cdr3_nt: TGTGCCAGCAGCTTTACTAGGACTTCACCCCTCCACTTT
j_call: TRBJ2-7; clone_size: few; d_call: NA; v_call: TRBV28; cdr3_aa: CASSLFGRALSSIEQYF; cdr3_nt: TGTGCCAGCAGTTTATTTGGTCGGGCACTCTCTTCTATCGAGCAGTACTTC
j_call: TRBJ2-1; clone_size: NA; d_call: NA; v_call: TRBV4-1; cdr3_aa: CASSQDQVRGQFF; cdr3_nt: TGCGCCAGCAGCCAAGATCAGGTCCGGGGGCAGTTCTTC
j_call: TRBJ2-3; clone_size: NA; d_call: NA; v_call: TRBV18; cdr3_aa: CASSPPLRWGDTQYF; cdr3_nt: TGTGCCAGCTCACCACCATTGCGGTGGGGGGATACGCAGTATTTT
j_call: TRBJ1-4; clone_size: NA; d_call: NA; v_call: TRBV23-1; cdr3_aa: CASSPRPAGVFTNEKLFF; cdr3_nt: TGCGCCAGCAGTCCACGCCCGGCAGGTGTATTCACTAATGAAAAACTGTTTTTT